One and the same sample provided the 7 T cell receptor beta chains below, sequenced in a study of cytomegalovirus exposure and HLA in healthy donors. TCRdb's table, derived via immunoSEQ multiplex PCR, lists solely in-frame clones and lacks some. Here the sample spans around 250,000 clones, around 90% being singletons. The sample was PBMCs. These receptors all stem from a woman in her late teens or twenties in good health and CMV-seronegative.

This clone was counted once. The chain joins TRBV6-1 to TRBJ1-2; TRBD1 is a possible D gene (6 bases). V dropped 4 bases and J dropped 1 base, with 10 bases sitting between them. The CDR3 is 14 amino acids. Germline V CDR1 and CDR2: MNHNS, SASEGT. The chain's CDR3 is CASSGTVFNYGYTF. CDR3 nucleotide sequence: TGTGCCAGCAGTGGGACAGTTTTTAACTATGGCTACACCTTC.

The chain combines TRBV14 with TRBJ1-1; tentative D call: TRBD1 (5 bases). The germline gives CDR1 SGHDN, CDR2 FVKESK. V was clipped by 2 bases and J by 0 bases, with 13 bases between them. This CDR3 contains 16 residues. The CDR3: CASSQITGAMNTEAFF. The CDR3 nucleotides read TGTGCCAGCAGCCAAATTACAGGAGCTATGAACACTGAAGCTTTCTTT. Full variable domain (missing parts from reference TRBV14 and TRBJ1-1): EAGVTQFPSHSVIEKGQTVTLRCDPISGHDNLYWYRRVMGKEIKFLLHFVKESKQDESGMPNNRFLAERTGGTYSTLKVQPAELEDSGVYFCASSQITGAMNTEAFFGQGTRLTVV.

About this clone itself: The sample contains more than one DNA sequence encoding this CDR3. This chain links TRBV6-5 with TRBJ1-4, with D maybe TRBD1 (6 bases). V was clipped by 0 bases and J by 1 base, with 6 bases between them. The CDR3 consists of 15 residues. Looked up from germline, CDR1 is MNHEY and CDR2 is SVGAGI. CDR3 DNA sequence: TGTGCCAGCAGTTACTCGACAGGAACTAATGAAAAACTGTTTTTT. Residues: CASSYSTGTNEKLFF.

The chain carries TRBV6-5 and TRBJ2-3, with 8 bases matching TRBD1. The trim removed 4 bases at V and 0 bases at J, leaving 6 bases unmatched. This CDR3 is 16 amino acids long. Germline-derived CDR1 and CDR2 are MNHEY and SVGAGI. CDR3: CASSSRTGWSTDTQYF. DNA for the CDR3: TGTGCCAGCAGTTCACGGACAGGGTGGAGCACAGATACGCAGTATTTT.

The chain recombines TRBV7-2 with TRBJ1-2; 9 bases match TRBD1. The CDR3 sequence is 15 residues long. Trimming took 1 base from V and 8 from J; bases not matched to a gene: 8. CDR1 SGHTA and CDR2 FQGNSA come from the germline V gene. In DNA form, the CDR3 reads TGTGCCAGCAGCTTAGAGGGGAGACAGGGGGAGGGCTACACCTTC. Protein: CASSLEGRQGEGYTF.

This clone showed up just a few times. The chain couples TRBV5-1 to TRBJ2-7; no definite D call. CDR1 and CDR2 from the germline V gene are SGHRS and YFSETQ. Deletions cut 4 bases from V and 3 bases from J, with 11 bases between. The CDR3 extends over 13 amino acids. The chain's CDR3 is CASSESEIYEQYF. The CDR3 nucleotides read TGCGCCAGCAGCGAATCAGAAATCTACGAGCAGTACTTC. Full variable domain (rest looked up from reference TRBV5-1 and TRBJ2-7): KAGVTQTPRYLIKTRGQQVTLSCSPISGHRSVSWYQQTPGQGLQFLFEYFSETQRNKGNFPGRFSGRQFSNSRSEMNVSTLELGDSALYLCASSESEIYEQYFGPGTRLTVT.

The chain employs TRBV4-3 and TRBJ2-7; 9 bases align to TRBD1. Germline CDR1 and CDR2: LGHNA and YSLEER. There are 15 residues in the CDR3. The V and J ends lost 1 base and 7 bases, in that order; junction bases with no gene match: 8. The CDR3 bases are TGCGCCAGCAGCCAAGGGTTGGGACAGGGATGGGAGCAGTACTTC. Translation gives CASSQGLGQGWEQYF.